This T cell receptor (beta chain) was observed in a study of blood T cell repertoires in COVID-19. The overall study: The United States, Italy and Spain provided the acute and convalescent COVID-19 samples.

V lost 7 bases, J lost 4 bases, and 11 bases stayed unmatched. There are 16 residues in the CDR3. The germline V gene encodes CDR1 SEHNR and CDR2 FQNEAQ (reference sequence). This clone was counted many times. In the authors' methods: Reference gene primer amplification gave estimated nucleated cell counts. Produced via immunoSEQ multiplex PCR; TCRdb's table is partial and in-frame only. V, J and clone size derive from that table, while D and trimming were established from the DNA sequence. In the table there are tens of thousands of clones, roughly 77% of which are singletons. Sequenced: peripheral blood. This TCR was sampled from a human donor in a cohort sampled during active COVID-19. The gene calls are TRBV7-9 and TRBJ2-3, with 10 positions matching TRBD1. CDR3 sequence: CASTSLGGQGPDTQYF. The CDR3 region has the DNA TGTGCCAGCACCTCACTCGGGGGACAGGGGCCAGATACGCAGTATTTT.